This entry concerns a single TCR beta chain. What antigen it recognizes has not been identified. Per-nucleotide qualities are absent, and no much larger clonotype sits a single base away. Libraries were prepared through 5' RACE. Sequencing was performed on a NextSeq 500. Unique molecular identifiers were attached to individual cDNA molecules in the TCR library protocol so that sequencing error and PCR bias could be corrected. TCR alpha and beta chains were both sequenced, and the abundances of alpha and beta sequences in each sample were closely correlated with each other. Per the original workflow: Decombinator V4 was used to annotate the V gene, J gene and CDR3 of the TCR sequences. TCRs were defined as expanded if a significant change between any two time points was detected under a Poisson model with p below 0.0001. TCR abundances were normalised to the total number of TCRs sequenced in each sample and reported as counts per million. TRAV1-2 paired with TRAJ12, TRAJ20 or TRAJ33 defined MAIT TCRs, while TRAV10 paired with TRAJ18 defined iNKT TCRs. VDJdb, accessed on 1 November 2021, was searched for TCRs annotated for CMV, EBV and SARS-CoV-2, and TCRs annotated for more than one antigen were excluded. In-frame beta chains were kept once TCRdb had trimmed the public reads at Q25 with fastp and called clones with MiXCR. Each record represents a unique CDR3 protein, reported with the most common genes and DNA among its rows. It is TCRdb's table, rather than the study itself, that gives the V and J calls and clone size. The sample table contains 60,000 to 85,000 distinct CDR3 sequences; only one count was recorded for 15% to 19% of them. In total, the top ten clones hold about 12% of the sample.

This specimen belongs to a study of early T cells in non-severe SARS-CoV-2 infection (dated by TCRdb to the early 2020s). General notes on the study: Because TCR sequencing was done on bulk RNA from unsorted whole blood, the alpha and beta chains could not be paired.

On the study overall, not on this receptor specifically: VDJdb matching was skewed toward anti-spike CD8 responses, so virus-specific expansions were likely underestimated and private and CD4 specificities were missed.

The germline ends are 11 bases apart after V is trimmed by 1 base and J by 10 bases. The cysteine opens and the phenylalanine closes a CDR3 of 13 amino acids. Kept here is only the CDR3 DNA, which spans 39 bases and is read in frame from base 1. The germline V gene gives CDR1 as SGHTA and CDR2 as FQGNSA. A case-control design nested within a healthcare worker cohort in London, UK, was used, with weekly nasopharyngeal swab PCR tests and blood sampling performed. Healthcare workers were recruited between 23 and 31 March 2020, during the week of the UK lockdown, and were followed weekly for up to about 15 weeks.

The sequencing input was whole blood. This receptor chain uses TRBV7-2 and TRBJ2-1; tentative D gene TRBD1, with 7 bases matching. The TCR comes from an adult who was a healthcare worker with PCR-confirmed SARS-CoV-2 infection or an uninfected control (not recorded which). The bases read TGTGCCAGCAGCTTAGTCCAGGGGGGCGAGCAGTTCTTC. It translates to CASSLVQGGEQFF. The entire variable domain, with the stretches around the CDR3 drawn from the reference TRBV7-2 and TRBJ2-1 proteins, is GAGVSQSPSNKVTEKGKDVELRCDPISGHTALYWYRQSLGQGLEFLIYFQGNSAPDKSGLPSDRFSAERTGGSVSTLTIQRTQQEDSAVYLCASSLVQGGEQFFGPGTRLTVL.